This T cell receptor (beta chain) came from a study of shared clonotypes between healthy human individuals. Study conclusions and caveats: Estimated richness values were generally larger in naive subsets than in memory subsets.

Genomic DNA belonging to each subset was distributed in equal measure over several immunoSEQ plates. Sorted-subset replicate PCR reactions were performed with about 210 ng DNA, corresponding to roughly 27,000 T cell genomes. Measured with immunoSEQ multiplex PCR; TCRdb has only the in-frame clones, and not every one. Of around 2,100,000 clones in the sample, about 95% were seen once. Remarks on this clone: Its target is unknown.

V lost 0 bases and J lost 4, with 21 bases in between. CDR3 length equals 18 residues. Germline V CDR1 and CDR2: MGHRA, YSYEKL. It was CD45RO-negative cells, positively selected for CCR7, that made up naive CD8 cells, with terminally differentiated effector memory CD45RA+ cells excluded. The study drew all its donors from Caucasian adults living in Nashville, Tennessee. This chain connects TRBV4-1 to TRBJ1-2; D ambiguous. Sequenced sample: naive CD8+ T cells sorted from blood. The TCR was taken from a man aged 18-30 years in good health. The CDR3: CASSQETPVAEMFYGYTF. The CDR3 nucleotides read TGCGCCAGCAGCCAAGAGACTCCGGTAGCAGAGATGTTCTATGGCTACACCTTC.